This T cell receptor (beta chain) was captured in a study of shared clonotypes between healthy human individuals. Looking at the study overall: The donor pool was made up of two women and three men aged 18 to 49. The plates for each donor numbered three CD4 naive, three CD4 memory, two CD8 naive and one CD8 memory.

Trimming cost V 0 bases and J 4 bases; bases outside gene matches: 13. The CDR3 has 20 residues. The V gene's germline CDR1 is SGHNT and CDR2 YYREEE (reference sequence). An even split of each subset's genomic DNA across several immunoSEQ plates was performed. This table comes from immunoSEQ multiplex PCR, and its TCRdb copy is limited to in-frame clones, with some not included. In the table there are roughly 2.2 million clones, 80% to 95% of which are singletons. In its sample, this clone was seen once. The V call is TRBV5-4, the J call TRBJ2-3; TRBD2 agrees at 14 bases. The sample was naive CD4+ T cells from PBMCs. Subset specified: CD45RA+ positively selected. The sequence derives from a man in his late teens or twenties in good health. Some clones in this sample may be carry-over from other donors' samples. The CDR3 DNA reads as TGTGCCAGCAGCTTGGGGTTGTTCCGACTAGCGGGAGGGGGGGCAGATACGCAGTATTTT. Protein product: CASSLGLFRLAGGGADTQYF.